This TCR beta chain was recorded in a study of T cell repertoires in cytomegalovirus infection (dated by TCRdb to the late 2010s). Regarding the study in general: Donor HLA type was relevant to the analysis, as public TCR beta signatures indicated carriage of CMV infection together with the matching HLA type. What the work shows at the level of the full study, not this receptor alone: In both this cohort and an independent cohort of more than 350 donors, the cumulative frequency of public TCR beta family members distinguished carriers of CMV infection plus the relevant HLA type. The ex vivo response was dominated by HLA-C-restricted CMV-specific TCR beta clonotypes, which also provided the single most frequent clonotype in two of eight donors.

The sample was run on an Illumina HiSeq 1500. Clones were called with MiXCR by TCRdb after fastp trimmed the public reads at Q25, and only in-frame beta chains were retained. Duplicate CDR3 protein sequences are folded into a single record with the most common DNA and genes. This sample holds fewer than 550,000 distinct CDR3 sequences; more than 25% were observed only once. The ten largest clones take up approximately 13% of the sample. On this clonotype itself: Its antigen target is currently unknown. Per-base quality was not reported, and no clone a single base away is much larger than it.

In the germline V gene (reference sequence), CDR1 corresponds to SGHKS and CDR2 to YYEKEE. The CDR3 covers 14 residues, taking in both the cysteine and the phenylalanine. The DNA shown is the 42-base CDR3, in frame from base 1. Here V drops 3 bases and J drops 3 bases, and the junction holds 5 bases not matched to any gene. This TCR was recovered from a human donor in good health (CMV status not recorded). Some clones in this sample may be carry-over from other donors' samples. The sequencing sample was made of PBMCs. Here the chain combines TRBV5-5 and TRBJ1-1; TRBD1 lines up with 7 middle nucleotides. The nucleotide sequence is given as TGTGCCAGCAGCTGGAGGGGGCGGGACACTGAAGCTTTCTTT. Protein translation: CASSWRGRDTEAFF.